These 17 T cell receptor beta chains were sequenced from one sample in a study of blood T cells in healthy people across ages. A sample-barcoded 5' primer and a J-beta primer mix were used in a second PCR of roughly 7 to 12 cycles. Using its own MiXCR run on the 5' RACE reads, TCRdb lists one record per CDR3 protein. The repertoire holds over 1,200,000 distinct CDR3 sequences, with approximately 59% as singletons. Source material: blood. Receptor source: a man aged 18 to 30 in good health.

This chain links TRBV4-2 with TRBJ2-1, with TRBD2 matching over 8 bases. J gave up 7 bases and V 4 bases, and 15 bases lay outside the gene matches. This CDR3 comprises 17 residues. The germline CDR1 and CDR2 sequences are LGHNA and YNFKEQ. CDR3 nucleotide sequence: TGTGCCAGCAGCCTCCAACTAGCGGACCCTTGGGGTAATGAGCAGTTCTTC. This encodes CASSLQLADPWGNEQFF.

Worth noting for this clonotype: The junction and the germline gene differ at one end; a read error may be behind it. CDR3 region: CATSDPQGNGQFF. As DNA, the CDR3 is TGTGCCACCAGTGATCCTCAGGGTAATGGGCAGTTCTTC. V usage is TRBV24-1 and J usage is TRBJ2-1; perhaps TRBD1 as D (5 bases). CDR3 length: 13 residues. Per the germline V gene, CDR1 is KGHDR and CDR2 is SFDVKD.

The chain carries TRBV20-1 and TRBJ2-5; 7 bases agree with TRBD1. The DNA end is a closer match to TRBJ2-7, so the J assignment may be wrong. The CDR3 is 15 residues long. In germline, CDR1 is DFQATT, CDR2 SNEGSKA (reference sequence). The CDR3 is CSADGATGNLFEQYF. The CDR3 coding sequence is TGCAGTGCTGATGGGGCGACAGGGAACCTTTTCGAGCAGTACTTC.

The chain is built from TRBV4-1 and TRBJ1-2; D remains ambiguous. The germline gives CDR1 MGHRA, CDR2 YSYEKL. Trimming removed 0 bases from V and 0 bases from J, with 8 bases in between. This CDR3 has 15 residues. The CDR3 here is CASSQDHAANYGYTF. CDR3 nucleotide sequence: TGCGCCAGCAGCCAAGATCACGCAGCTAACTATGGCTACACCTTC.

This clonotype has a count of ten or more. This chain's CDR3 is CASSFPGQDYGYTF. The CDR3 DNA is TGCGCCAGCAGCTTTCCGGGACAGGATTATGGCTACACCTTC. The rearrangement uses TRBV5-1 and TRBJ1-2; TRBD1 matches 8 bases. The CDR3 loop spans 14 amino acids. Germline V gene sequence: CDR1 SGHRS, CDR2 YFSETQ. J gave up 5 bases and V 2 bases, and 5 bases lay outside the gene matches.

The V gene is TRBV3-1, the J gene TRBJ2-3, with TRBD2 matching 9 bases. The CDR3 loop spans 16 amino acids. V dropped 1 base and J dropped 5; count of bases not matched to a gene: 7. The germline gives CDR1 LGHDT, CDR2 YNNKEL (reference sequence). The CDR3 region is CASSQVRGGAKDTQYF. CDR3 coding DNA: TGTGCCAGCAGCCAAGTGCGCGGGGGGGCGAAAGATACGCAGTATTTT.

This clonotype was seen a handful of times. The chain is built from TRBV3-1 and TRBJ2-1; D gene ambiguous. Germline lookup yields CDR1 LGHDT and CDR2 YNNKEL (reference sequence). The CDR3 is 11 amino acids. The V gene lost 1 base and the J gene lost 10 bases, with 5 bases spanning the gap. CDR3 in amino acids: CASSQGPEQFF. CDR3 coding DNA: TGTGCCAGCAGCCAAGGCCCAGAGCAGTTCTTC.

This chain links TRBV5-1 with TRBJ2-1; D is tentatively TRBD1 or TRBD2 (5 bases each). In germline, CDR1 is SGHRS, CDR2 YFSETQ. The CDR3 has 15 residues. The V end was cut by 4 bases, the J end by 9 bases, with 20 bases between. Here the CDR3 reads CASSKEGAVAPEQFF. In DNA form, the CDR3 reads TGCGCCAGCAGCAAAGAAGGGGCGGTAGCGCCTGAGCAGTTCTTC.

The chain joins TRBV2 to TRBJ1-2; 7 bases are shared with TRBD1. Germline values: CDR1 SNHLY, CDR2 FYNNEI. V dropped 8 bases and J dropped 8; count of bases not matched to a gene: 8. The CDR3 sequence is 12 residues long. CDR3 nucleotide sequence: TGTGCCAGCTGTCAGGGGGAGATAGGCTACACCTTC. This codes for CASCQGEIGYTF.

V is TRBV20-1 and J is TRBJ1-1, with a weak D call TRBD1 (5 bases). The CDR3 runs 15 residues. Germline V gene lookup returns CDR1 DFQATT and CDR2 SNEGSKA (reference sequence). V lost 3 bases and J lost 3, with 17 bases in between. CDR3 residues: CSASDSRVGDTEAFF. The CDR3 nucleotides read TGCAGTGCTAGCGATAGCCGGGTGGGGGACACTGAAGCTTTCTTT.

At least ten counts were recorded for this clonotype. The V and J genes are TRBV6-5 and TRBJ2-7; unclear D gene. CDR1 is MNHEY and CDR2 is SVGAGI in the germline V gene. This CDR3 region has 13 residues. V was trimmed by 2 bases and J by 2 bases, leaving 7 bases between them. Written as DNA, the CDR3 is TGTGCCAGCAGTTACGGTAGGACCTACGAGCAGTACTTC. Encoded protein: CASSYGRTYEQYF.

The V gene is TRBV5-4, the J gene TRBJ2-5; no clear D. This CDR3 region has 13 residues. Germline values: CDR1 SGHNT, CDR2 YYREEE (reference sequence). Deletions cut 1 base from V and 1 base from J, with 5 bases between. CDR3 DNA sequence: TGTGCCAGCAGCTTGCAGATCCAAGAGACCCAGTACTTC. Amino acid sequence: CASSLQIQETQYF. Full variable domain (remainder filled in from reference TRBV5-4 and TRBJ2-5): ETGVTQSPTHLIKTRGQQVTLRCSSQSGHNTVSWYQQALGQGPQFIFQYYREEENGRGNFPPRFSGLQFPNYSSELNVNALELDDSALYLCASSLQIQETQYFGPGTRLLVL.

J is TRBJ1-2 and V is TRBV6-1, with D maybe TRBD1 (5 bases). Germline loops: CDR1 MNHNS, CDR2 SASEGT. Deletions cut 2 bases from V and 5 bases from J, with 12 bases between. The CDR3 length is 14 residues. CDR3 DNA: TGTGCCAGCAGTGAAATGGCAGGGTCATATGGCTACACCTTC. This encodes CASSEMAGSYGYTF.

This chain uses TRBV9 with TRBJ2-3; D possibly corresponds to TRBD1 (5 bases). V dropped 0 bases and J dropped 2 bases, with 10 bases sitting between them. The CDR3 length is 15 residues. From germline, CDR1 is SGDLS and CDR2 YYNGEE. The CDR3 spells CASSVVDTLTDTQYF. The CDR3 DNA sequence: TGTGCCAGCAGCGTAGTGGACACACTCACAGATACGCAGTATTTT.

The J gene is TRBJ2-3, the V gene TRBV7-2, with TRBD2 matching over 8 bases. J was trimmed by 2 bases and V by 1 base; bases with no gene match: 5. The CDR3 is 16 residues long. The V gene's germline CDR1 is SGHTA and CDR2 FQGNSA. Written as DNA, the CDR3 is TGTGCCAGCAGCTTAGTCCCTAGCGGGTACACAGATACGCAGTATTTT. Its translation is CASSLVPSGYTDTQYF.

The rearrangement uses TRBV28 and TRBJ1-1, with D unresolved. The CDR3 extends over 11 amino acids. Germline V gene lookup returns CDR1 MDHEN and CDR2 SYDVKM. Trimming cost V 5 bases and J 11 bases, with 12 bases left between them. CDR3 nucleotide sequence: TGTGCCAGCAGTGAAGAGGGAGACGCTTTCTTT. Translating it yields CASSEEGDAFF.

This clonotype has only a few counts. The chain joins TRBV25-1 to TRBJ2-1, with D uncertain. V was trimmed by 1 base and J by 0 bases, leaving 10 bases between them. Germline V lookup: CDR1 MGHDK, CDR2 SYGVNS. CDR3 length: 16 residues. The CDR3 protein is CASSELGLGSYNEQFF. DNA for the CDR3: TGTGCCAGCAGTGAATTGGGCTTAGGCTCCTACAATGAGCAGTTCTTC. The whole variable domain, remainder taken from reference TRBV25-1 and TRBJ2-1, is EADIYQTPRYLVIGTGKKITLECSQTMGHDKMYWYQQDPGMELHLIHYSYGVNSTEKGDLSSESTVSRIRTEHFPLTLESARPSHTSQYLCASSELGLGSYNEQFFGPGTRLTVL.